A selection of T cell receptor beta chains follows, all from one sample in a study of T-cell reconstitution after alpha-beta-depleted transplantation in children. TCRdb re-called the PCR reads with MiXCR, one entry per CDR3 protein. The sample yields about 470,000 distinct CDR3 sequences, 43% seen once. The sample was PBMCs, taken before TCRalphabeta/CD19-depleted stem cell transplant. The source is a girl aged 2-15 years with aplastic anemia, due to receive a stem cell transplant. CDR3s include the opening cysteine and the closing phenylalanine or tryptophan. D genes are given only for firm matches. Only some rows state a clone size, as once, few, many or a class for expanded clones.

d_call clone_size j_call v_call cdr3_nt cdr3_aa
TRBD1 . TRBJ1-2 TRBV5-1 TGCGCCAGCAGCTTGGAAGGGGGCCGCTATGGCTACACCTTC CASSLEGGRYGYTF
TRBD1 few TRBJ2-1 TRBV29-1 TGCAGCGTCGCTGGGACAGGGGTCTCCAATGAGCAGTTCTTC CSVAGTGVSNEQFF
TRBD2 . TRBJ2-3 TRBV20-1 TGCAGCGTCGGTCCCATCTCGGGGGGGATTACAGATACGCAGTATTTT CSVGPISGGITDTQYF
. . TRBJ1-5 TRBV4-1 TGCGCCAGCAGCCAAGTAGGGGAAGGAATCAATCAGCCCCAGCATTTT CASSQVGEGINQPQHF
. many TRBJ1-4 TRBV4-1 TGCGCCAGCAGCCGTATAACCGGGACATCTGCAACTAATGAAAAACTGTTTTTT CASSRITGTSATNEKLFF
. many TRBJ1-5 TRBV7-9 TGTGCCAGCAGCCCAGGGGTTCGGAATCAGCCCCAGCATTTT CASSPGVRNQPQHF
. . TRBJ2-5 TRBV7-6 TGTGCCAGCAGCTCCCTCGCTCCGGGACGAGGGACCCCTCGGAGGCCACCGCAAGAGACCCAGTACTTC CASSSLAPGRGTPRRPPQETQYF
. once TRBJ2-7 TRBV11-2 TGTGCCAGCAGCTTAGGATCAAACAGGGTGAGGGGATCCTACGAGCAGTACTTC CASSLGSNRVRGSYEQYF
TRBD2 many TRBJ2-5 TRBV5-1 TGCGCCAGCAGCTTGGAGGTCGGGGGGGCACAAGAGACCCAGTACTTC CASSLEVGGAQETQYF
. many TRBJ2-5 TRBV5-1 TGCGCCAGCAGCTGGTACAGGGCTGGGGAGACCCAGTACTTC CASSWYRAGETQYF